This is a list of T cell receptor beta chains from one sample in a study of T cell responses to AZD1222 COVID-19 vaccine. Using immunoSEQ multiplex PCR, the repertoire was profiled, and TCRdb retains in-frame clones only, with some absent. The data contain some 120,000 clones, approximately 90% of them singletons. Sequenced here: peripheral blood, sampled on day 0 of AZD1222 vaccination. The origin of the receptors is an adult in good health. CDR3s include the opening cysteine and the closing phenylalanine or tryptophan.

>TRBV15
CATSKGRGDQPQHF
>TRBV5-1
CASSSGQTPGEQFF
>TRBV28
CASTSLLAAVNSNQPQHF
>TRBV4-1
CASSQGGQGRGDTQYF
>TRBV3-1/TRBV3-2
CASSQEGVTSLTGELFF
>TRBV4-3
CASSSDRLSGNTIYF
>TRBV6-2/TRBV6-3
CASSYVPGRNQPQHF
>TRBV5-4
CASSSPGTFNEQFF
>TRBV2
CASRFSTGTEQYF
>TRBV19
CASSIGRQETQYF
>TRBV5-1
CASSRTSGSLETQYF
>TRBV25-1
CASSEYVREHEQYF
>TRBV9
CASSPEGLVYGYTF
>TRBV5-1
CASSLGTSTDTQYF
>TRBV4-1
CASSQRWTGGSSYEQYF
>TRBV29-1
CSLGLAGADEQFF
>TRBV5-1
CASSPQGPTHTQYF
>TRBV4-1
CASSQDQVRENYGYTF
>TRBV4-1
CASSQGGATSGYEQYF
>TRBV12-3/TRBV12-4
CASLAGEYDEQFF
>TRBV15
CATSRDWGAVQPQHF
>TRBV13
CASSLVQGGVFQETQYF
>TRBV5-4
CASSRYSGETQYF
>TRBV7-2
CASSLRVAGRDTQYF
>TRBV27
CASTKLASGYNEQFF
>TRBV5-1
CASSSMSELYNEQFF
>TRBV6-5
CASRGLGGRSYEQYF
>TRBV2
CASSMGHGGIEQFF